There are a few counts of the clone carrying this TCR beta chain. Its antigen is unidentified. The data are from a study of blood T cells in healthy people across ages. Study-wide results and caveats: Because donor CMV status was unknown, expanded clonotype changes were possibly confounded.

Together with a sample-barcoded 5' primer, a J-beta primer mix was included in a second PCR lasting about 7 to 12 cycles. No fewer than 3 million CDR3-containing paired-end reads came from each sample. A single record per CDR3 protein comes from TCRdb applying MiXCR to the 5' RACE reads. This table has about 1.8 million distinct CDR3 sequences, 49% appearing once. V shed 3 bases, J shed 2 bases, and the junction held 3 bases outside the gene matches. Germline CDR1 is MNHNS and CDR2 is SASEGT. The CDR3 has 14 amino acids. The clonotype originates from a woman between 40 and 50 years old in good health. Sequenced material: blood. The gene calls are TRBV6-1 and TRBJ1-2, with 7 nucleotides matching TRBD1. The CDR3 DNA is TGTGCCAGCAGTGACCGGGACAGCAACTATGGCTACACCTTC. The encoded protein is CASSDRDSNYGYTF.